The source of this T cell receptor (beta chain) is a study of molecular identifiers for immune sequencing clone quantification. CDR3 length: 16 residues. Trimming stripped 4 bases from V and 0 bases from J, with 14 bases between. CDR1 and CDR2 (germline): MNHEY, SMNVEV (reference sequence). One entry per CDR3 protein, called by TCRdb with MiXCR from the PCR reads. The sample shows approximately 500,000 distinct CDR3 sequences, 20% to 25% of them seen only once. This clonotype was recorded many times. The gene calls are TRBV27 and TRBJ2-3, with TRBD1 as a possible D gene (5 bases). This receptor was taken from a human donor in good health. Some libraries in this study had Jurkat cell RNA spiked in. The source material was naive CD8+ T cells from blood, with Jurkat cell RNA spiked in. As for subset: FACS-sorted CD8+CD4-CCR7+CD45RA+ naive T cells. In DNA form, the CDR3 reads TGTGCCAGCAGTTACTCGCCCAGGGTGAGCACAGATACGCAGTATTTT. Its translation is CASSYSPRVSTDTQYF.